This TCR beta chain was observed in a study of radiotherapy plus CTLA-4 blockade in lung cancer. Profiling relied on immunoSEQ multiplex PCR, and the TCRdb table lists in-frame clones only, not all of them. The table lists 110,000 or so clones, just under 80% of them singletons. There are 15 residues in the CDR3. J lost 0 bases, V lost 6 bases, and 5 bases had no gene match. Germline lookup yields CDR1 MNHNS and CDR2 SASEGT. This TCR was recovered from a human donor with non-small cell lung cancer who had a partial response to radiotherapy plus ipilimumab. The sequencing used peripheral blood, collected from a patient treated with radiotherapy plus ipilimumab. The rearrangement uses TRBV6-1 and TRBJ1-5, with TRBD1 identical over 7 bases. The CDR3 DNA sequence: TGTGCCAGCAGCAGGGGGTATGTTAGCAATCAGCCCCAGCATTTT. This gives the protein CASSRGYVSNQPQHF.